The 20 T cell receptor beta chains reported below all come from one sample, sequenced in a study of T cell repertoires in cytomegalovirus infection. A single record per CDR3 protein comes from TCRdb applying MiXCR to the reads. The data show around 710,000 distinct CDR3 sequences, about 29% seen once. The antigens these receptors bind are not known. The sample in question was cultured CD8+ T cells from PBMCs, obtained from culture after CMV antigen stimulation. Receptors originate from a human donor in good health (CMV status not recorded). Some clones in this sample may be carry-over from other donors' samples.

This clonotype occurred many times. The chain combines TRBV7-6 with TRBJ1-3; 7 bases are a match to TRBD1. The CDR3 has 16 amino acids. Per the germline V gene, CDR1 is SGHVS and CDR2 is FNYEAQ. The V segment lost 5 bases and the J segment 0 bases; nucleotides outside the gene matches: 7. CDR3 coding DNA: TGTGCCAGCAGCCCCCGGACAGGAAGCTCTGGAAACACCATATATTTT. Amino acids: CASSPRTGSSGNTIYF.

V is TRBV7-3 and J is TRBJ1-1; D not resolved. Germline values: CDR1 SGHTA, CDR2 FQGTGA. The CDR3 runs to 14 residues. The V end was cut by 2 bases, the J end by 7 bases, with 14 bases between. CDR3 DNA: TGTGCCAGCAGCTTACAAGGGCGAGCCGTTGAAGCTTTCTTT. Translated: CASSLQGRAVEAFF. The variable domain in full, completed from reference TRBV7-3 and TRBJ1-1, reads GAGVSQTPSNKVTEKGKYVELRCDPISGHTALYWYRQSLGQGPEFLIYFQGTGAADDSGLPNDRFFAVRPEGSVSTLKIQRTERGDSAVYLCASSLQGRAVEAFFGQGTRLTVV.

The chain recombines TRBV6-6 with TRBJ2-3, with no clear D. Trimming shortened V by 0 bases and J by 1 base, and 8 bases separated the two germline ends. Germline CDR1 reads MNHNY; CDR2 reads SVGAGI (reference sequence). The CDR3 length is 15 residues. The CDR3 bases are TGTGCCAGCAGTTACTCGACGTCGGGCACAGATACGCAGTATTTT. Residues: CASSYSTSGTDTQYF.

The chain joins TRBV27 to TRBJ1-1; possibly TRBD1 for D (6 bases). Trimming removed 0 bases from V and 3 bases from J, with 14 bases in between. The CDR3 sequence is 16 residues long. Germline V gene lookup returns CDR1 MNHEY and CDR2 SMNVEV (reference sequence). DNA of the CDR3: TGTGCCAGCAGTTTATCGTGGGGGCTCGGATACACTGAAGCTTTCTTT. Protein sequence: CASSLSWGLGYTEAFF.

This clonotype was recorded many times. The CDR3 loop is CASSLARAGIYGYTF. CDR3 nucleotide sequence: TGTGCCAGCAGCTTAGCGAGGGCGGGGATCTATGGCTACACCTTC. The chain combines TRBV11-3 with TRBJ1-2, with D uncertain. The germline V gene encodes CDR1 SGHNT and CDR2 YENEEA. The CDR3 is 15 residues long. With 1 base removed from V and 4 bases from J, the gap between germline ends came to 13 bases. Based on the CDR3 plus reference TRBV11-3 and TRBJ1-2, the full variable domain is EAGVVQSPRYKIIEKKQPVAFWCNPISGHNTLYWYLQNLGQGPELLIRYENEEAVDDSQLPKDRFSAERLKGVDSTLKIQPAELGDSAVYLCASSLARAGIYGYTFGSGTRLTVV.

This clonotype was counted ten times or more. The rearrangement links TRBV11-1 to TRBJ2-1, with D hard to call. Trimming shortened V by 0 bases and J by 4 bases, and 4 bases separated the two germline ends. The CDR3 runs 13 residues. CDR1 and CDR2 (germline): SGHAT, FQDESV (reference sequence). The CDR3 sequence: CASSLAQYNEQFF. In DNA form, the CDR3 reads TGTGCCAGCAGCTTAGCTCAGTACAATGAGCAGTTCTTC.

The rearrangement joins TRBV29-1 to TRBJ1-1; D is unclear. This CDR3 is 18 amino acids long. V was pared by 1 base and J by 6 bases, with 27 bases between. The germline CDR1 and CDR2 sequences are SQVTM and ANQGSEA. CDR3 residues: CSVEGRVFASTPRPEAFF. CDR3 nucleotides: TGCAGCGTTGAAGGGCGGGTGTTCGCGTCAACTCCAAGGCCTGAAGCTTTCTTT.

With regard to this clonotype: The CDR3 ends on some other residue instead of the conserved phenylalanine or tryptophan, so this is likely a read error. This chain uses TRBV2 with TRBJ2-7; D gene unclear. Germline CDR1 is SNHLY and CDR2 is FYNNEI. V dropped 7 bases and J dropped 2 bases, with 9 bases sitting between them. CDR3 length: 12 amino acids. CDR3 in amino acids: CASKSVAYEQYS. In nucleotides, the CDR3 is TGTGCCAGCAAATCCGTCGCCTACGAGCAGTACTCC.

The chain couples TRBV7-2 to TRBJ2-3; 8 nucleotides line up with TRBD1. The CDR3 is made up of 15 amino acids. J gave up 2 bases and V 4 bases, and 5 bases lay outside the gene matches. Germline V gene sequence: CDR1 SGHTA, CDR2 FQGNSA. The CDR3 DNA sequence: TGTGCCAGCAGCTGGGGACAGGCGACCACAGATACGCAGTATTTT. This sequence encodes CASSWGQATTDTQYF.

This clonotype is a singleton in its sample. The rearrangement uses TRBV6-6 and TRBJ2-2, with 7 bases aligning to TRBD2. Germline CDR1 and CDR2: MNHNY and SVGAGI (reference sequence). This CDR3 has 18 amino acids. V dropped 6 bases and J dropped 1; count of bases not matched to a gene: 14. This chain's CDR3 is CASRPGGSAPENTGELFF. The CDR3 region has the DNA TGTGCCAGCAGGCCCGGGGGGAGCGCTCCGGAGAACACCGGGGAGCTGTTTTTT.

This sequence joins TRBV12-5 and TRBJ1-4; D is possibly TRBD1 (5 bases). The CDR3 has 15 amino acids. V was cut by 4 bases and J by 8 bases, with 17 bases left in between. Germline V gene sequence: CDR1 LGHNT, CDR2 FRNRAP. The CDR3 reads CASGSWDREEEKLFF. As DNA, the CDR3 is TGTGCTAGTGGTTCCTGGGACCGGGAAGAGGAAAAACTGTTTTTT. Supplemented by reference TRBV12-5 and TRBJ1-4, the full variable domain reads DARVTQTPRHKVTEMGQEVTMRCQPILGHNTVFWYRQTMMQGLELLAYFRNRAPLDDSGMPKDRFSAEMPDATLATLKIQPSEPRDSAVYFCASGSWDREEEKLFFGSGTQLSVL.

The V gene is TRBV19, the J gene TRBJ1-6; D not certain. This CDR3 is built from 13 residues. Trimming stripped 2 bases from V and 5 bases from J, with 4 bases between. CDR1 and CDR2 (germline): LNHDA, SQIVND (reference sequence). The CDR3 region is CASSIWDNSPLHF. The CDR3, as DNA: TGTGCCAGTAGTATATGGGATAATTCACCCCTCCACTTT.

The J gene is TRBJ2-1, the V gene TRBV29-1; D ambiguous. Germline V gene sequence: CDR1 SQVTM, CDR2 ANQGSEA. Trimming shortened V by 6 bases and J by 7 bases, and 10 bases separated the two germline ends. The CDR3 has 11 residues. The CDR3: CSVQYPNEQFF. CDR3 nucleotide sequence: TGCAGCGTCCAGTACCCAAATGAGCAGTTCTTC.

V gene TRBV28 combines with J gene TRBJ1-5, with D uncertain. Between the trimmed V and J ends, which lost 6 bases and 0 bases, there was a span of 18 bases. This CDR3 spans 17 amino acids. Germline values: CDR1 MDHEN, CDR2 SYDVKM. CDR3 in amino acids: CASRLGQEFYSNQPQHF. For the CDR3, the DNA is TGTGCCAGCAGGTTGGGTCAAGAGTTTTATAGCAATCAGCCCCAGCATTTT.

CDR3 amino acids: CASIQNWGRVYNEQFF. The CDR3 nucleotides are TGTGCCAGCATCCAAAACTGGGGGAGGGTCTACAATGAGCAGTTCTTC. V gene TRBV6-6 combines with J gene TRBJ2-1, with 7 bases aligning to TRBD2. The V and J ends lost 7 bases and 3 bases, in that order; junction bases with no gene match: 12. Per the germline V gene, CDR1 is MNHNY and CDR2 is SVGAGI (reference sequence). The CDR3 is 16 amino acids.

CDR3 protein: CSVDPRGNTGELFF. DNA for the CDR3: TGCAGCGTTGATCCGCGGGGGAACACCGGGGAGCTGTTTTTT. The chain joins TRBV29-1 to TRBJ2-2; tentative D call: TRBD2 (6 bases). CDR1 and CDR2 (germline): SQVTM, ANQGSEA. This CDR3 is built from 14 residues. V was pared by 3 bases and J by 1 base, with 9 bases between.

This clonotype was seen more than once but under ten times. The rearrangement joins TRBV7-6 to TRBJ2-6; no definite D call. The CDR3 consists of 17 residues. Looked up from germline, CDR1 is SGHVS and CDR2 is FNYEAQ. V shed 2 bases and J shed 0 bases, with 11 bases lying between them. The CDR3 DNA reads as TGTGCCAGCAGCTTACTGGCAAAAAGCTCTGGGGCCAACGTCCTGACTTTC. It is translated as CASSLLAKSSGANVLTF.

The gene calls are TRBV7-3 and TRBJ2-1; D call uncertain. The germline CDR1 and CDR2 sequences are SGHTA and FQGTGA. This CDR3 has 13 amino acids. The germline V and J ends were trimmed by 5 bases and 7 bases, with 12 bases remaining between them. The CDR3 reads CASSPESRNEQFF. The DNA for the CDR3 is TGTGCCAGCAGCCCAGAATCGCGGAATGAGCAGTTCTTC.

This clonotype occurred a few times. The gene calls are TRBV9 and TRBJ2-5; 8 bases match TRBD1. CDR1 is SGDLS, CDR2 YYNGEE, per germline. The CDR3 loop spans 14 amino acids. V lost 3 bases, J lost 1 base, and 2 bases stayed unmatched. CDR3 DNA: TGTGCCAGCAGCGCAGGGGGCCCCCAAGAGACCCAGTACTTC. It is translated as CASSAGGPQETQYF. The whole variable domain, filled in from reference TRBV9 and TRBJ2-5, reads DSGVTQTPKHLITATGQRVTLRCSPRSGDLSVYWYQQSLDQGLQFLIQYYNGEERAKGNILERFSAQQFPDLHSELNLSSLELGDSALYFCASSAGGPQETQYFGPGTRLLVL.

This clonotype was found many times. This chain connects TRBV12-3 or TRBV12-4 to TRBJ2-2, with D unclear. This CDR3 is 11 amino acids long. Trimming stripped 6 bases from V and 6 bases from J, with 5 bases between. This chain's CDR3 is CASSLSGELFF. The CDR3 DNA is TGTGCCAGCAGCTTATCCGGGGAGCTGTTTTTT.